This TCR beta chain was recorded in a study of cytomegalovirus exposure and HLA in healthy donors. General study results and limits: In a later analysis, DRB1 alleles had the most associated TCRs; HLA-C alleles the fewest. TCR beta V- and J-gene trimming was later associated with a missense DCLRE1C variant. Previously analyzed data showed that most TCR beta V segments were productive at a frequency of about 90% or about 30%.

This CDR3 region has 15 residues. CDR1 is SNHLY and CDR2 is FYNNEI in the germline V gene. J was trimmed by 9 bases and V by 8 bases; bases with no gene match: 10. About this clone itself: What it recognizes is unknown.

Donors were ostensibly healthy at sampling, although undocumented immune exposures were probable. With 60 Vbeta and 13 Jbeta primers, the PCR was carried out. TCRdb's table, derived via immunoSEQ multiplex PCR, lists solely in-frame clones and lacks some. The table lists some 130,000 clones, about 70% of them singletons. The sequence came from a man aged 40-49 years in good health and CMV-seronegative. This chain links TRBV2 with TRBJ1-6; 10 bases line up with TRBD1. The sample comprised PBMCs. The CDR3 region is CASARQGALGSPLHF. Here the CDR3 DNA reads TGTGCCAGCGCAAGACAGGGGGCGCTTGGTTCACCCCTCCACTTT.